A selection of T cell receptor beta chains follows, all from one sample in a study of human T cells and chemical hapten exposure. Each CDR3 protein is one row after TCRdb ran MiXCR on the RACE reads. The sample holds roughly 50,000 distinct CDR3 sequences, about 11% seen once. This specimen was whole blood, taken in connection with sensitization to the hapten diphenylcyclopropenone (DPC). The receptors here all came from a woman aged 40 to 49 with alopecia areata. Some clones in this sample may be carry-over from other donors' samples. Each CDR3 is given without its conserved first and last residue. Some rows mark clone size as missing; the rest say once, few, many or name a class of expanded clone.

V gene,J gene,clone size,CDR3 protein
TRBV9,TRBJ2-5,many,ASSPSGTGFETQY
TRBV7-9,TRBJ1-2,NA,ASSLGLDGYT
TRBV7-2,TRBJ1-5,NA,ASSLEADRIGGDQPQH
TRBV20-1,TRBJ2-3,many,SVLIAGVDTQY
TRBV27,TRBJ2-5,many,ASSSTGFPGRPGQETQY
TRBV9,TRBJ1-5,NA,ASSETHSNQPQH
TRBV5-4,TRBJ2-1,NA,ASSLVGVTYNEQF
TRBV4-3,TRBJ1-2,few,ANSQATGGNYGYT
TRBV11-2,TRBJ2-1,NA,ASSQSWDRVYNEQF
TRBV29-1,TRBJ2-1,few,SVESGRSFGEQF
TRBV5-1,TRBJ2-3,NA,ASSASSTDTQY
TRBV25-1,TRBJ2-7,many,ASRTGTGSYEQY
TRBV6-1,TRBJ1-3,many,ASSAGQGSGNTIY
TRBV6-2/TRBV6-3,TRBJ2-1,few,ASSSGTSGEQF
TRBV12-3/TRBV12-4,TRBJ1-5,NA,ASSVTGVGGNQPQH
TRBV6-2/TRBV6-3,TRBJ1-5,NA,ASSYSGQGNQPQH
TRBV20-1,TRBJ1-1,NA,SAKTGGREEAF
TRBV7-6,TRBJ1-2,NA,ASSFQGANYGYT
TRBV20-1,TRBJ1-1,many,SPPGTGLNTEAF
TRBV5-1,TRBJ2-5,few,ASSPMGALLNMETQY
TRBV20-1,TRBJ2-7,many,SAPPEVKRGHYEQY
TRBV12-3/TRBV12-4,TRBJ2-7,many,ASSPNSGETFYEQY
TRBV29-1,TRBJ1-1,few,SVASPDRSGAF
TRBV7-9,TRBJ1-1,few,ASSFDTEAF
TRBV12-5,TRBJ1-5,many,ASGFQIPGAQH
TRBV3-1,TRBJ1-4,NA,ASSQDRQGYPGKLF
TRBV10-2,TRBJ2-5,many,ASSELQETQY
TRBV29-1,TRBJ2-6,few,SVTIGFSGANVLT
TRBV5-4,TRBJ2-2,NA,ASSLDAGQNTGELF
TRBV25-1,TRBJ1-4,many,ASISRDSSEKLF
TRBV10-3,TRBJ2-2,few,ATYRGQNTGELF
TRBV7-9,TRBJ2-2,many,ASSETAAELF
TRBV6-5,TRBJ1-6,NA,ASNDPNSPLH
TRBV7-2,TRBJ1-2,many,ASSLNPIQGARGYT
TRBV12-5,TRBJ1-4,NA,ASGLGNEKLF
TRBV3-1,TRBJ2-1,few,ASSQDLTAGRNEQF
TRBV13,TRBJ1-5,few,ASSNGGQGQPQH
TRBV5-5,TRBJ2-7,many,ASNIPGTGASYEQY
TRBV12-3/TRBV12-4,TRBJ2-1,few,ASSSALYGNHNEQF
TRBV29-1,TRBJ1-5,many,SPGGSNQPQH
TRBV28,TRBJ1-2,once,ASSLAVLYGYT
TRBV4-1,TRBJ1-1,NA,ASSQPGQGGEAF